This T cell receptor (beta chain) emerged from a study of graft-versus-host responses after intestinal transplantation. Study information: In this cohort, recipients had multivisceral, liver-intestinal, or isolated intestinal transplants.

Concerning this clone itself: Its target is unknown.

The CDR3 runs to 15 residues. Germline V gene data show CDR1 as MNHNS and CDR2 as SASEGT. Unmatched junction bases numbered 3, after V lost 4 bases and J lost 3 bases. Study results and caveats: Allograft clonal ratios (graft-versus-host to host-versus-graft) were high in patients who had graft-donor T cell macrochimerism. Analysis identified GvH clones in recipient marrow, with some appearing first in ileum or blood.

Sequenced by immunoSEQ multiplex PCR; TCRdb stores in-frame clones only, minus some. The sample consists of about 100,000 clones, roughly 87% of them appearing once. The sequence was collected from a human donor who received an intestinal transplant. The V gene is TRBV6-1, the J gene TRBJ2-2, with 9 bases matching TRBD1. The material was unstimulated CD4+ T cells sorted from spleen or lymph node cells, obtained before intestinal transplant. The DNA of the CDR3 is TGTGCCAGCAGTGCCTGGACAGGGGACACCGGGGAGCTGTTTTTT. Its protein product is CASSAWTGDTGELFF.